These 30 T cell receptor beta chains were sequenced from one sample in a study of tumor-infiltrating lymphocytes in primary liver carcinoma. Constant-region priming of approximately 0.55 ug total RNA yielded TCR beta cDNA. Slightly modified ARM-PCR served as the procedure for the TCR beta libraries. These libraries came from three rounds of nested multiplex PCR. The first two PCR rounds used TRBV1-TRBV30 forward primers with a C-beta reverse primer, about 10 cycles each. TCRdb re-called the multiplex PCR reads with MiXCR, one entry per CDR3 protein. The profile shows about 200,000 distinct CDR3 sequences, roughly two thirds of them singletons. Unsorted whole blood supplied the RNA, and germline DNA was extracted too. Sequencing used peripheral blood. Every receptor here comes from a woman aged 55-69 years with primary liver carcinoma and hepatitis B virus infection.

The chain recombines TRBV29-1 with TRBJ2-3; 7 nucleotides agree with TRBD1. This CDR3 comprises 14 residues. Germline-derived CDR1 and CDR2 are SQVTM and ANQGSEA. V lost 4 bases and J lost 9; bases outside the gene matches: 13. The CDR3 reads CSVGRQGQADTQYF. In DNA, the CDR3 is TGCAGCGTTGGTAGACAGGGTCAGGCTGACACGCAGTATTTT.

A remark on this clonotype: The junction does not match germline at one end; this may be a read error. The chain carries TRBV29-1 and TRBJ2-6; TRBD1 matches at 10 bases. The CDR3 is made up of 19 amino acids. Germline lookup yields CDR1 SQVTM and CDR2 ANQGSEA. The CDR3 sequence: CSIEAPPGTGDTGANVLTF. Written as DNA, the CDR3 is TGCAGCATTGAAGCCCCCCCGGGGACAGGGGATACTGGGGCCAACGTCCTGACTTTC.

This clonotype came up many times. The V gene is TRBV12-3 or TRBV12-4, the J gene TRBJ2-2, with D unresolved. The CDR3 is 13 amino acids. V was shortened by 0 bases and J by 9 bases, with 8 bases between the two germline ends. CDR3 DNA sequence: TGTGCCAGCAGTTTAGCCGGAGCCAGGGAGCTGTTTTTT. It yields the protein CASSLAGARELFF.

This clonotype was seen many times. This chain uses TRBV30 with TRBJ1-6, with D tentatively TRBD1 (6 bases). Per the germline V gene, CDR1 is GTSNPN and CDR2 is SVGIG (reference sequence). Trimming took 1 base from V and 8 from J, leaving 12 bases between them. This CDR3 spans 14 amino acids. CDR3 protein: CAWSGTEGYSPLHF. The CDR3 DNA reads TGTGCCTGGAGTGGGACAGAAGGTTATTCACCCCTCCACTTT. Filled out from reference TRBV30 and TRBJ1-6, the complete variable domain reads SQTIHQWPATLVQPVGSPLSLECTVEGTSNPNLYWYRQAAGRGLQLLFYSVGIGQISSEVPQNLSASRPQDRQFILSSKKLLLSDSGFYLCAWSGTEGYSPLHFGNGTRLTVT.

In its sample, this clonotype was seen many times. The gene calls are TRBV12-3 or TRBV12-4 and TRBJ2-1, with 9 positions matching TRBD1. V trimming: 4 bases; J trimming: 5 bases; junction bases outside the gene matches: 9. CDR3 length equals 16 residues. The CDR3 sequence is CASSSRPRDRDNEQFF. In DNA form, the CDR3 reads TGTGCCAGCAGTTCTCGCCCACGGGACAGGGACAATGAGCAGTTCTTC.

V usage is TRBV29-1 and J usage is TRBJ2-7, with 8 positions matching TRBD2. Germline V CDR1 and CDR2: SQVTM, ANQGSEA. This CDR3 has 14 residues. CDR3 sequence (DNA): TGCAATGTTGCTCCGACTAGCGACCGCTACGAGCAGTACTTC. Protein: CNVAPTSDRYEQYF.

This clonotype was seen once. A much larger clone differs from this one at a single base, so this may be a read error. This chain links TRBV6-1 with TRBJ2-1; D is undetermined. The CDR3 extends over 16 amino acids. The V and J ends lost 6 bases and 8 bases respectively, with 23 bases between them. Germline CDR1 reads MNHNS; CDR2 reads SASEGT. DNA of the CDR3: TGTGCCAGCAGCTCTGGGCCCCAAGACTGGCAACATGAGCAGTTCTTC. Translation: CASSSGPQDWQHEQFF.

V is TRBV6-6 and J is TRBJ2-1; D is possibly TRBD1 or TRBD2 (5 bases each). The CDR3 loop spans 14 amino acids. Germline loops: CDR1 MNHNY, CDR2 SVGAGI (reference sequence). The CDR3 is CDSSPGTSYNEQFF. Written as DNA, the CDR3 is TGTGATAGCAGTCCCGGGACCTCCTACAATGAGCAGTTCTTC.

Concerning this clonotype: This may be a read error: a much more frequent sequence differs by one nucleotide. This chain connects TRBV7-9 to TRBJ2-1; 9 nucleotides line up with TRBD1. The CDR3 is 14 residues long. Trimming at V came to 4 bases and at J to 8 bases, leaving 6 bases not matched to a gene. CDR1 and CDR2 from the germline V gene are SEHNR and FQNEAQ (reference sequence). In nucleotides, the CDR3 is TGTGCCAGCAGCTACCGGGACAGGGAGGATGAGCAGTTCTTC. As protein: CASSYRDREDEQFF.

This clonotype appeared once. The gene calls are TRBV6-6 and TRBJ2-1; TRBD2 matches 13 bases. V was clipped by 4 bases and J by 3 bases; unmatched bases: 9. Germline V gene lookup returns CDR1 MNHNY and CDR2 SVGAGI (reference sequence). The CDR3 length is 18 residues. Written as DNA, the CDR3 is TGTGCCAGCAGTTCGGGACTAGCGGGACCGGGTGGCTACAATGAGCAGTTCTTC. It translates to CASSSGLAGPGGYNEQFF.

Notes on this clonotype: Mismatch with germline at one junction end may stem from a read error. The chain is built from TRBV11-2 and TRBJ1-5, with TRBD1 matching over 9 bases. Germline V gene data show CDR1 as SGHAT and CDR2 as FQNNGV. This CDR3 contains 15 residues. CDR3 amino acids: CASSLGDRDRQSQHF. The CDR3 DNA reads TGTGCCAGCAGCTTAGGGGACAGGGACCGTCAGTCCCAGCATTTT.

This clonotype was observed a handful of times. This chain's CDR3 is CAWSVKLVGGEQFF. In DNA form, the CDR3 reads TGTGCCTGGAGTGTAAAACTAGTAGGCGGTGAGCAGTTCTTC. The chain is built from TRBV30 and TRBJ2-1, with D possibly being TRBD2 (5 bases). Deletions cut 0 bases from V and 9 bases from J, with 15 bases between. CDR1 and CDR2 from the germline V gene are GTSNPN and SVGIG (reference sequence). This CDR3 comprises 14 residues.

The sample holds many counts of this clonotype. V gene TRBV12-3 or TRBV12-4 combines with J gene TRBJ2-2; D perhaps matches TRBD1 (6 bases). The CDR3 loop spans 16 amino acids. V was trimmed by 4 bases and J by 1 base, leaving 13 bases between them. The CDR3 DNA reads as TGTGCCAGCAGTTCCCCCTCAGGGGTGAACACCGGGGAGCTGTTTTTT. Its translation is CASSSPSGVNTGELFF.

This clonotype has only a few counts. V gene TRBV12-5 combines with J gene TRBJ2-2, with D perhaps matching TRBD1 (6 bases). The CDR3 runs 15 residues. V gave up 5 bases and J gave up 3 bases, with 13 bases separating them. The germline V gene encodes CDR1 LGHNT and CDR2 FRNRAP. The CDR3 protein is CASGLDRMDTGELFF. Written as DNA, the CDR3 is TGTGCTAGTGGTCTCGACAGGATGGACACCGGGGAGCTGTTTTTT. Full variable domain (outside the CDR3, taken from reference TRBV12-5 and TRBJ2-2): DARVTQTPRHKVTEMGQEVTMRCQPILGHNTVFWYRQTMMQGLELLAYFRNRAPLDDSGMPKDRFSAEMPDATLATLKIQPSEPRDSAVYFCASGLDRMDTGELFFGEGSRLTVL.

Comment on this clonotype: A much more abundant neighbour one base away suggests this may be a read error. The CDR3 ends on some other residue instead of the conserved phenylalanine or tryptophan, so this is likely a read error. J is TRBJ1-4 and V is TRBV29-1; 9 nucleotides align to TRBD1. The germline gives CDR1 SQVTM, CDR2 ANQGSEA. The ends lost 6 bases at V and 9 bases at J; junction bases unmatched: 8. The CDR3 sequence is 13 residues long. The CDR3 region has the DNA TGCAGCGTCGTTCCGGGACAGGGAAAAAAACTGTTTATT. It specifies CSVVPGQGKKLFI.

The CDR3 region has the DNA TGTGCCAGCAGCTTCGAGGACAGGGAAGAGACCCAGTACTTC. As protein: CASSFEDREETQYF. V usage is TRBV11-2 and J usage is TRBJ2-5; TRBD1 aligns across 8 bases. CDR3 length: 14 residues. J was trimmed by 3 bases and V by 3 bases; bases with no gene match: 3. The germline CDR1 and CDR2 sequences are SGHAT and FQNNGV.

This clonotype came up many times. The chain links TRBV6-1 to TRBJ2-1, with 9 nucleotides matching TRBD2. CDR1 and CDR2 (germline): MNHNS, SASEGT. There are 18 residues in the CDR3. Germline trimming cut 4 bases from V and 1 base from J; bases unmatched to any gene: 11. This chain's CDR3 is CASSVREGRLMSYNEQFF. The CDR3 region has the DNA TGTGCCAGCAGTGTGCGGGAGGGCCGTCTTATGTCCTACAATGAGCAGTTCTTC.

The chain is built from TRBV6-1 and TRBJ2-7; D unclear. Trimming stripped 8 bases from V and 4 bases from J, with 12 bases between. The CDR3 has 12 amino acids. From germline, CDR1 is MNHNS and CDR2 SASEGT. DNA for the CDR3: TGTGCCAGCGAACAGCACTCGTACGAGCAGTACTTC. This encodes CASEQHSYEQYF.

Notes on this clonotype: This clone may be a read error of a much larger clone one base away. The chain uses TRBV4-2 and TRBJ2-1; 9 nucleotides align to TRBD2. The CDR3 has 18 residues. CDR1 is LGHNA and CDR2 is YNFKEQ in the germline V gene. The CDR3 DNA reads as TGTGCCAGCAGACAAGACGTTTGGGGACTAGCCCCCTACAATGAGCAGTTCTTC. The encoded protein is CASRQDVWGLAPYNEQFF.

On this clonotype: Since a much larger clone is just one base distant, this may be a read error. The CDR3 nucleotides are TGTGCCAGCAGCCTCCAGGTGTGGACTAGAGACCTCCACACCGGGGAGCTGTTTTTT. This codes for CASSLQVWTRDLHTGELFF. This rearrangement joins TRBV5-4 to TRBJ2-2; 7 positions agree with TRBD2. Germline CDR1 and CDR2: SGHNT and YYREEE (reference sequence). The V segment lost 4 bases and the J segment 3 bases; nucleotides outside the gene matches: 18. The CDR3 contains 19 residues.

The chain employs TRBV5-1 and TRBJ1-1; D gene unclear. Germline loops: CDR1 SGHRS, CDR2 YFSETQ. V shed 4 bases and J shed 5 bases, with 15 bases lying between them. There are 14 residues in the CDR3. The CDR3 region has the DNA TGCGCCAGCAGCAACGGGGTCGCGGGGACTGAAGCTTTCTTT. Its translation is CASSNGVAGTEAFF.

The DNA for the CDR3 is TGTGCCAACACGACTCCTGGGCGGGAGACAAGGGTGGAGCAGTACTTC. Encoded protein: CANTTPGRETRVEQYF. J is TRBJ2-7 and V is TRBV11-2; the match to TRBD2 covers 7 bases. Per germline, CDR1 SGHAT and CDR2 FQNNGV. The ends lost 10 bases at V and 7 bases at J; junction bases unmatched: 22. The CDR3 consists of 16 residues.

Concerning this clonotype: This may come from a read error, since a much larger clone is one base off. V usage is TRBV6-1 and J usage is TRBJ2-1, with 12 bases matching TRBD2. V shed 5 bases and J 9 bases; nucleotides not matched to a gene: 2. Germline CDR1 and CDR2: MNHNS and SASEGT. This CDR3 is built from 13 residues. CDR3 in amino acids: CASSTSGGREQFF. The CDR3 region has the DNA TGTGCCAGCAGTACTAGCGGGGGGCGTGAGCAGTTCTTC.

As DNA, the CDR3 is TGTGCCTGGAGGGGACTAGGAGCCTACAATGAGCAGTTCTTC. Protein: CAWRGLGAYNEQFF. This chain links TRBV30 with TRBJ2-1; 8 nucleotides line up with TRBD2. CDR3 length equals 14 residues. Germline assignment: CDR1 GTSNPN and CDR2 SVGIG (reference sequence). V was clipped by 3 bases and J by 2 bases; unmatched bases: 3.

This clonotype was seen many times. V is TRBV6-2 or TRBV6-3 and J is TRBJ1-2, with D possibly TRBD1 on 6 matching bases. The CDR3 has 17 amino acids. Looked up from germline, CDR1 is MNHEY and CDR2 is SVGEGT. Trimming removed 0 bases from V and 7 bases from J, with 21 bases in between. CDR3 sequence: CASSYSKVFQGSGGYTF. The CDR3 DNA reads TGTGCCAGCAGTTACTCGAAAGTTTTTCAGGGGAGTGGTGGCTACACCTTC.

In its sample, this clonotype was seen a few times. This chain links TRBV4-2 with TRBJ2-1; 9 nucleotides match TRBD2. V lost 8 bases and J lost 7; bases outside the gene matches: 9. CDR1 is LGHNA, CDR2 YNFKEQ, per germline. This CDR3 contains 14 residues. The CDR3 region has the DNA TGTGCCAGCCCCAAGGAGCGGGAGGCAAATGAGCAGTTCTTC. It encodes CASPKEREANEQFF.

Regarding this clonotype: A read error may be the cause here, since a much bigger clone is one base away. This chain uses TRBV7-8 with TRBJ1-5; D not resolved. Germline-derived CDR1 and CDR2 are SGHVS and FQNEAQ. This CDR3 has 14 residues. The CDR3 loop is CAISLLAGDQPQHF. The CDR3 coding sequence is TGTGCCATCAGCTTATTAGCTGGGGATCAGCCCCAGCATTTT.

Comment on this clonotype: A much larger clone is a single base away; this may be a read error. The chain links TRBV6-6 to TRBJ2-7; 8 bases map to TRBD1. The CDR3 runs to 14 residues. CDR1 MNHNY and CDR2 SVGAGI come from the germline V gene (reference sequence). In DNA, the CDR3 is TGTGCCAGCAGCAACCCGGGACAGGTCTACAAGCAGTACTTC. This translates into CASSNPGQVYKQYF.

Note on this clonotype: A read error may be the cause here, since a much bigger clone is one base away. V and J are TRBV6-5 and TRBJ1-2, with 10 bases matching TRBD1. The CDR3 loop spans 14 amino acids. Germline CDR1 MNHEY, CDR2 SVGAGI. CDR3 region: CASSSGQGIYGYIF. DNA for the CDR3: TGTGCCAGCAGTTCGGGACAGGGGATCTATGGCTACATCTTC.

Points on this clonotype: With a much larger clone just one base away, this may be a read error. The CDR3 region has the DNA TGCGCCAGCAGCCAAGGGGGGGGTCGCCGGAGTCGTTACGAGCAGTACTTC. Its translation is CASSQGGGRRSRYEQYF. J is TRBJ2-7 and V is TRBV4-1, with TRBD2 matching 7 bases. The CDR3 loop spans 17 amino acids. Trimming cost V 1 base and J 4 bases; bases outside gene matches: 13. Germline assignment: CDR1 MGHRA and CDR2 YSYEKL.